The present TCR beta chain was sequenced within a study of diagnostic markers for celiac disease. Following a re-call of the reads, TCRdb has one entry per CDR3 protein and lacks DNA. The sample holds more than 1,200 distinct CDR3 sequences. This clonotype is deemed medium-sized (0.01 to 0.1%) by its frequency. The receptor was isolated from a human donor. Sequencing input: either unsorted cells or a sorted T cell fraction (not recorded which).

CDR3 in amino acids: CASSLDLSGNTIYF. This rearrangement joins TRBV5-6 to TRBJ1-3. The germline CDR1 and CDR2 sequences are SGHDT and YYEEEE. CDR3 size: 14 residues.